Sequencing of this TCR beta chain was carried out in a study of blood T cell repertoires in COVID-19. For the study at large: Sites across the United States, Italy and Spain contributed samples from acute and convalescent COVID-19. Nucleic acid was either cDNA or gDNA, and it came from T cells, B-cell-depleted T cells, or PBMCs.

This clone has only a few counts. In the authors' workflow: Reference gene primer amplification gave estimated nucleated cell counts. Sequencing was performed with immunoSEQ multiplex PCR; in TCRdb, only in-frame clones are kept and a portion is missing. That table is the source of V, J and clone size, and D and trimming were worked out from the DNA. The data hold 110,000 or so clones, with around 85% observed a single time. V lost 4 bases and J lost 5; bases outside the gene matches: 6. Per germline, CDR1 GTSNPN and CDR2 SVGIG (reference sequence). The CDR3 contains 14 residues. This receptor was identified in a man aged 50 or older with acute or convalescent COVID-19. The V gene is TRBV30, the J gene TRBJ1-4; 8 bases align to TRBD1. Sequencing used peripheral blood. This CDR3 reads CAWTLTGGNEKLFF. Here the CDR3 DNA reads TGTGCCTGGACCCTAACAGGGGGGAATGAAAAACTGTTTTTT.